This entry lists 14 T cell receptor beta chains sequenced from one sample in a study of T cell responses to AZD1222 COVID-19 vaccine. Clones were read by immunoSEQ multiplex PCR, and TCRdb kept only the in-frame ones, dropping some. There are around 140,000 clones in the sample, with 2.2% held by the top ten. Sequenced: peripheral blood. The origin of the receptors is an adult in good health.

The chain carries TRBV19 and TRBJ2-3; no firm D call. V was trimmed by 6 bases and J by 4 bases, leaving 5 bases between them. Germline CDR1 is LNHDA and CDR2 is SQIVND (reference sequence). The CDR3 length is 11 residues. CDR3 sequence reads: CASSVADTQYF. The CDR3 region has the DNA TGTGCCAGTAGCGTGGCAGATACGCAGTATTTT.

The V and J genes are TRBV14 and TRBJ2-5; 10 nucleotides line up with TRBD2. The CDR3 runs to 21 residues. V dropped 2 bases and J dropped 4; count of bases not matched to a gene: 22. Germline V CDR1 and CDR2: SGHDN, FVKESK. CDR3 nucleotide sequence: TGTGCCAGCAGCCAAACTCGTTTGAGAGAGCGGGGGGGCCCAGTTAGAGAGACCCAGTACTTC. It encodes CASSQTRLRERGGPVRETQYF.

CDR3 coding DNA: TGTGCCAGTACCCCTGAGCCGAAGAGCTATGGCTACACCTTC. Translation: CASTPEPKSYGYTF. This sequence joins TRBV19 and TRBJ1-2; no reliable D call. Germline assignment: CDR1 LNHDA and CDR2 SQIVND (reference sequence). The V end lost 7 bases, the J end lost 4 bases, and 16 bases lay between the germline ends. CDR3 length equals 14 residues. The full variable domain, in which reference TRBV19 and TRBJ1-2 provide the parts outside the CDR3, is DGGITQSPKYLFRKEGQNVTLSCEQNLNHDAMYWYRQDPGQGLRLIYYSQIVNDFQKGDIAEGYSVSREKKESFPLTVTSAQKNPTAFYLCASTPEPKSYGYTFGSGTRLTVV.

V and J are TRBV7-3 and TRBJ1-2, with 7 bases fitting TRBD1. The ends lost 2 bases at V and 4 bases at J; junction bases unmatched: 4. The germline V gene has CDR1 SGHTA and CDR2 FQGTGA. This CDR3 has 14 amino acids. CDR3 bases: TGTGCCAGCAGCTTACGGGCAGGGGGCTATGGCTACACCTTC. Its translation is CASSLRAGGYGYTF.

The chain recombines TRBV2 with TRBJ2-1; D gene uncertain. V gave up 7 bases and J gave up 4 bases, with 20 bases separating them. Germline V lookup: CDR1 SNHLY, CDR2 FYNNEI. The CDR3 has 16 amino acids. CDR3 sequence: CASTTGLSRMYNEQFF. The DNA for the CDR3 is TGTGCCAGCACTACGGGCCTCTCAAGGATGTACAATGAGCAGTTCTTC.

V and J are TRBV14 and TRBJ2-2; D possibly matches TRBD1 or TRBD2 (6 bases each). The V and J ends lost 1 base and 5 bases respectively, with 20 bases between them. From germline, CDR1 is SGHDN and CDR2 FVKESK. CDR3 size: 18 residues. The chain's CDR3 is CASSQGVVVRGRTGELFF. DNA for the CDR3: TGTGCCAGCAGCCAAGGGGTAGTGGTCCGGGGGCGAACCGGGGAGCTGTTTTTT.

The chain has TRBV11-1 and TRBJ2-7; TRBD1 matches 9 bases. The CDR3 has 13 residues. The V gene end was trimmed by 5 bases and the J gene end by 3 bases; junction bases not matched to a gene: 2. Germline assignment: CDR1 SGHAT and CDR2 FQDESV (reference sequence). CDR3 residues: CASSRDRDYEQYF. Written as DNA, the CDR3 is TGTGCCAGCAGCCGGGACAGGGACTACGAGCAGTACTTC.

On this clone itself: The sample contains more than one DNA sequence encoding this CDR3. This chain joins TRBV5-4 and TRBJ2-1; 15 positions agree with TRBD2. Per the germline V gene, CDR1 is SGHNT and CDR2 is YYREEE (reference sequence). V lost 4 bases and J lost 9; bases outside the gene matches: 8. The CDR3 is 16 residues long. CDR3 sequence: CASSHAGTSGGREQFF. The CDR3 DNA reads as TGTGCCAGCAGCCACGCCGGGACTAGCGGGGGGCGTGAGCAGTTCTTC.

The CDR3 loop reads CASRPDRGLHGYTF. The CDR3, as DNA: TGTGCCAGCAGACCGGACAGGGGGTTACATGGCTACACCTTC. The chain joins TRBV2 to TRBJ1-2; TRBD1 agrees at 10 bases. The CDR3 consists of 14 residues. The germline CDR1 and CDR2 sequences are SNHLY and FYNNEI. V was pared by 6 bases and J by 6 bases, with 7 bases of the junction left unmatched.

This chain joins TRBV5-4 and TRBJ2-3; 8 positions agree with TRBD1. This CDR3 comprises 16 residues. The V and J ends lost 4 bases and 3 bases, in that order; junction bases with no gene match: 10. Germline loops: CDR1 SGHNT, CDR2 YYREEE (reference sequence). CDR3 sequence: CASSHSQGVRTDTQYF. The CDR3 bases are TGTGCCAGCAGCCACTCACAGGGGGTGAGGACAGATACGCAGTATTTT.

The chain is built from TRBV4-1 and TRBJ1-5; 7 positions agree with TRBD1. The germline V gene has CDR1 MGHRA and CDR2 YSYEKL. Losses at the gene ends were 3 bases for V and 0 bases for J; bases not matched to a gene: 14. The length of the CDR3 is 19 residues. CDR3 nucleotides: TGCGCCAGCAGCCACCCTCCCGGGACAGAAAATTTTAGCAATCAGCCCCAGCATTTT. Translating gives CASSHPPGTENFSNQPQHF.

Points on this clone: Other DNA sequences in this specimen translate into the identical CDR3. V usage is TRBV12-3 or TRBV12-4 and J usage is TRBJ1-1, with D unclear. CDR3 length equals 13 residues. The V and J ends lost 3 bases and 0 bases respectively, with 5 bases between them. The CDR3 DNA follows: TGTGCCAGCAGTTTGCAGGTGAACACTGAAGCTTTCTTT. It translates to CASSLQVNTEAFF.

V and J are TRBV19 and TRBJ2-1; perhaps TRBD1 as D (6 bases). The ends were cut back, 5 bases at V and 8 bases at J, with 16 bases in the middle. Per germline, CDR1 LNHDA and CDR2 SQIVND (reference sequence). The CDR3 is 14 amino acids. CDR3 nucleotide sequence: TGTGCCAGTAGTGCTCCCCACAGGGCCGATGAGCAGTTCTTC. Translated: CASSAPHRADEQFF.

V is TRBV19 and J is TRBJ1-5, with a tentative D call TRBD1 (5 bases). V was shortened by 2 bases and J by 4 bases, with 30 bases between the two germline ends. This CDR3 has 21 amino acids. Germline loops: CDR1 LNHDA, CDR2 SQIVND (reference sequence). The CDR3 nucleotides are TGTGCCAGTAGTATAACGTTGTCCCCGGATCAGACAGCTGGGGATAATCAGCCCCAGCATTTT. It codes for CASSITLSPDQTAGDNQPQHF.